This entry concerns a single TCR beta chain. This record comes from a study of control samples from healthy donors and cancer patients. J lost 1 base, V lost 1 base, and 15 bases had no gene match. Germline V lookup: CDR1 SQVTM, CDR2 ANQGSEA. The CDR3 covers 18 residues. Produced via immunoSEQ multiplex PCR; TCRdb's table is partial and in-frame only. This table has some 120,000 clones, 88% appearing once. The chain has TRBV29-1 and TRBJ1-1; TRBD1 aligns across 7 bases. The sequence was collected from a woman in her seventies in good health. Material for sequencing was blood. CDR3 amino acids: CSVEVPDRSLLGNTEAFF. The CDR3 DNA reads as TGCAGCGTTGAAGTACCGGACAGGTCCCTGTTGGGGAACACTGAAGCTTTCTTT.